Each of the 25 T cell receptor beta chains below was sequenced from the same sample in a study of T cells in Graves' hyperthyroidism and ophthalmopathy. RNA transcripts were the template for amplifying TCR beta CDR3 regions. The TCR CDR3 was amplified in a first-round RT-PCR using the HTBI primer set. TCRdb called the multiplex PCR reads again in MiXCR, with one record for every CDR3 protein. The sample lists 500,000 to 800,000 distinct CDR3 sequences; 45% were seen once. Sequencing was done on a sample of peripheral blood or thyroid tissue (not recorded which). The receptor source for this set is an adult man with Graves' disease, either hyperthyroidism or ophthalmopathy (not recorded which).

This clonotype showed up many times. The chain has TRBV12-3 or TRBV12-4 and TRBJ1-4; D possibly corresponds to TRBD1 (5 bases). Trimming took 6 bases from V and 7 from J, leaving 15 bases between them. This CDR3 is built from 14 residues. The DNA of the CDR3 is TGTGCCAGCAGCCCTCGCGGTGGGGGTGAAAAACTGTTTTTT. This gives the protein CASSPRGGGEKLFF.

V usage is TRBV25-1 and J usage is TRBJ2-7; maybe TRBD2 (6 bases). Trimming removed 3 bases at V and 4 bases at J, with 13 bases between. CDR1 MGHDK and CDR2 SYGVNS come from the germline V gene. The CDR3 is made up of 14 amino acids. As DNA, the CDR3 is TGTGCCAGCAGTGATTCGATGCGGGGATACGAGCAGTACTTC. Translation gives CASSDSMRGYEQYF.

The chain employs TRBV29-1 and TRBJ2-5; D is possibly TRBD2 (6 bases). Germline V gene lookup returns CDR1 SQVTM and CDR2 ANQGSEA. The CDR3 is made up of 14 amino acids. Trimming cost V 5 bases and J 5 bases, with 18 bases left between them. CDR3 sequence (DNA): TGCAGCGTTCAAACAGCGGGCCAGTCGGAGACCCAGTACTTC. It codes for CSVQTAGQSETQYF.

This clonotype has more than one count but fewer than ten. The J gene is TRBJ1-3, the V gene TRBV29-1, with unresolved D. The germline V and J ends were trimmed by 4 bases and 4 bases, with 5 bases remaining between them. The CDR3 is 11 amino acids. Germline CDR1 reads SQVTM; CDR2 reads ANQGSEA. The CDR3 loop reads CSVVPGNTIYF. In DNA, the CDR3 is TGCAGCGTTGTGCCGGGAAACACCATATATTTT.

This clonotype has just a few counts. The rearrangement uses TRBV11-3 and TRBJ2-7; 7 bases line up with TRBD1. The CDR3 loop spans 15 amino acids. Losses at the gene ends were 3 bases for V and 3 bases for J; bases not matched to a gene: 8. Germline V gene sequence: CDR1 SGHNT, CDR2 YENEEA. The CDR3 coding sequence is TGTGCCAGCAGCTTGGCTCCCGGACAGGTCTACGAGCAGTACTTC. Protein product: CASSLAPGQVYEQYF. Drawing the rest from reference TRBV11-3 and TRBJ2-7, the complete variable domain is EAGVVQSPRYKIIEKKQPVAFWCNPISGHNTLYWYLQNLGQGPELLIRYENEEAVDDSQLPKDRFSAERLKGVDSTLKIQPAELGDSAVYLCASSLAPGQVYEQYFGPGTRLTVT.

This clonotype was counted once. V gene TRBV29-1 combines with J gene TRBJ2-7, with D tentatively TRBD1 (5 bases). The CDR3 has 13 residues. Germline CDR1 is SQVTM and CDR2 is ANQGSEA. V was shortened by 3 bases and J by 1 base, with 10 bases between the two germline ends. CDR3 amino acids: CSVETVNSYEQYF. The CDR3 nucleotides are TGCAGCGTTGAGACAGTAAATTCCTACGAGCAGTACTTC.

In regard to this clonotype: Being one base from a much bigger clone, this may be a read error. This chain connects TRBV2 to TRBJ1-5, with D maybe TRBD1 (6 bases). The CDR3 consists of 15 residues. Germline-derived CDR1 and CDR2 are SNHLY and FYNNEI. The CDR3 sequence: CASSEDRTVSQLQHF. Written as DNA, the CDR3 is TGTGCCAGCAGTGAAGACCGGACAGTAAGTCAGCTCCAGCATTTT.

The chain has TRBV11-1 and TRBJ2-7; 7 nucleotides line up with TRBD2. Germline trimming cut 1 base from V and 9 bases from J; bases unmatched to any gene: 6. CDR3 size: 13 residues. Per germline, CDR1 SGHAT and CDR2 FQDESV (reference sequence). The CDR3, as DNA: TGTGCCAGCAGCTTAGAACGAGCGGGAAGGCAGTACTTC. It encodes CASSLERAGRQYF.

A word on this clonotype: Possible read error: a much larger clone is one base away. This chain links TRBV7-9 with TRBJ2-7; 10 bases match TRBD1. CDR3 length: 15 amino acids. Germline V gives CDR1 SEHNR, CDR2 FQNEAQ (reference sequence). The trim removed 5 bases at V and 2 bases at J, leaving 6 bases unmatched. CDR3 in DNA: TGTGCCAGCAGCGGACAGGGGGATAGCCCCTACGAGCAGTACTTC. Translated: CASSGQGDSPYEQYF.

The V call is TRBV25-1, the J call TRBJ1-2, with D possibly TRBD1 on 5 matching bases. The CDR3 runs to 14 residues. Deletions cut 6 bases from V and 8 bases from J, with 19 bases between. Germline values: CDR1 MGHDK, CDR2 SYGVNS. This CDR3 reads CASSLLGAQRGYTF. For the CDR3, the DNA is TGTGCCAGCAGCTTGTTAGGGGCACAGAGGGGCTACACCTTC.

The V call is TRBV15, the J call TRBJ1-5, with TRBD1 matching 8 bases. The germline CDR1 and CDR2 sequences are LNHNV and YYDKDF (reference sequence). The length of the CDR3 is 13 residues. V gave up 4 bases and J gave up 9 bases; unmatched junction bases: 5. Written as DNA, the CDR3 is TGTGCCACCAGCACTCGACAGGGGCGGCCCCAGCATTTT. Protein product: CATSTRQGRPQHF.

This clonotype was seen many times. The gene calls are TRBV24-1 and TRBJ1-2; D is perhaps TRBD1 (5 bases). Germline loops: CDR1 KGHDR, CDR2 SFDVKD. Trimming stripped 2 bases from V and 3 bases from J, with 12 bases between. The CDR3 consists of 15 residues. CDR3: CATSDSGRDDYGYTF. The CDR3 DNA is TGTGCCACCAGTGATTCGGGCAGGGACGACTATGGCTACACCTTC.

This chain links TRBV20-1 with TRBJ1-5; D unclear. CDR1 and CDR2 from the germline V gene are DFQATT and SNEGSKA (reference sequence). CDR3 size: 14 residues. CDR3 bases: TGCAGCCCTAGTCGTCTTAGGAGCAATCAGCCCCAGCATTTT. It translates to CSPSRLRSNQPQHF.

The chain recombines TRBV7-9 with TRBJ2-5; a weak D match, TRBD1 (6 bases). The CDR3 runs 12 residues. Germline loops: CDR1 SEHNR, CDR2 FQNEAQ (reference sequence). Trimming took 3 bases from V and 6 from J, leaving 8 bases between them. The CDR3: CASSLGAQTQYF. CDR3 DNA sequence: TGTGCCAGCAGCTTGGGGGCTCAGACCCAGTACTTC.

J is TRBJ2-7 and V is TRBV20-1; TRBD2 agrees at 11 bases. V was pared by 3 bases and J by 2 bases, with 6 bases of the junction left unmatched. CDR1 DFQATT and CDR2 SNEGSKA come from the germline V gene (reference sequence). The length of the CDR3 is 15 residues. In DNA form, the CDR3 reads TGCAGTGCTAGGGTAACTAGCGGGGGTACCTACGAGCAGTACTTC. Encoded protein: CSARVTSGGTYEQYF.

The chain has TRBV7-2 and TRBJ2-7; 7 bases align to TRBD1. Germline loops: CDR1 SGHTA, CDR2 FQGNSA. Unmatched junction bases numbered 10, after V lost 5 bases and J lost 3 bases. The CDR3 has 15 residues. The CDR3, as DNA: TGTGCCAGCAGCGTGGTCAAACAGGGGCGCTACGAGCAGTACTTC. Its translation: CASSVVKQGRYEQYF.

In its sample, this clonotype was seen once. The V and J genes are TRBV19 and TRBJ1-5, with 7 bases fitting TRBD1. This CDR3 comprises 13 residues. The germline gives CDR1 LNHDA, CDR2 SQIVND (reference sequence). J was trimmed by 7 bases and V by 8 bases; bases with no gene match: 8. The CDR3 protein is CASDSRGYQPQHF. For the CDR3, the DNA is TGTGCCAGTGATTCCAGGGGGTACCAGCCCCAGCATTTT.

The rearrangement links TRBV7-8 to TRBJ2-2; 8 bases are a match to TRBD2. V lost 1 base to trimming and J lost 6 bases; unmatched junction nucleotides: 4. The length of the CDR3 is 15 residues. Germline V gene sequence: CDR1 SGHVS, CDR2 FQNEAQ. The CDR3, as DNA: TGTGCCAGCAGCTTAGGGACTAGCAACGCCGGGGAGCTGTTTTTT. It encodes CASSLGTSNAGELFF.

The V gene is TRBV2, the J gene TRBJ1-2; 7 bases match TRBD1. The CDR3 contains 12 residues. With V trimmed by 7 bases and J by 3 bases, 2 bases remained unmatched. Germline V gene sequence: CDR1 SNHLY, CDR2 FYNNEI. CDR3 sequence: CASNTGDYGYTF. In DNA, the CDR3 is TGTGCCAGCAATACAGGGGACTATGGCTACACCTTC.

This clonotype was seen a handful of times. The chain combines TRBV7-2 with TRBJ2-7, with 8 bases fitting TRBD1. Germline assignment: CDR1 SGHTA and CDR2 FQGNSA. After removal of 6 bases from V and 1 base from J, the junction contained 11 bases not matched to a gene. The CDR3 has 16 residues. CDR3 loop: CASSRQGQLRSYEQYF. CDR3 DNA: TGTGCCAGCAGTCGACAGGGGCAGTTGAGATCCTACGAGCAGTACTTC.

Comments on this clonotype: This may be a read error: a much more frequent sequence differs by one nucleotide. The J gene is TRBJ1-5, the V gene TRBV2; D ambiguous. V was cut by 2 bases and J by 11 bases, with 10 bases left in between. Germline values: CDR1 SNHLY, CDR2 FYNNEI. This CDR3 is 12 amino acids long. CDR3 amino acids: CASSELTRSQHF. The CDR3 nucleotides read TGTGCCAGCAGTGAATTGACACGTTCCCAGCATTTT.

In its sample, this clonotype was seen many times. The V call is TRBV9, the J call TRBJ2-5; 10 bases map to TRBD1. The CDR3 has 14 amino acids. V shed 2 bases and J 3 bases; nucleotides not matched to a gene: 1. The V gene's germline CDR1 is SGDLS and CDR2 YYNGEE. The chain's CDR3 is CASSVGTGEETQYF. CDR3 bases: TGTGCCAGCAGCGTCGGGACAGGGGAAGAGACCCAGTACTTC. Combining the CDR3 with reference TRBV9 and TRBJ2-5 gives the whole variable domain DSGVTQTPKHLITATGQRVTLRCSPRSGDLSVYWYQQSLDQGLQFLIQYYNGEERAKGNILERFSAQQFPDLHSELNLSSLELGDSALYFCASSVGTGEETQYFGPGTRLLVL.

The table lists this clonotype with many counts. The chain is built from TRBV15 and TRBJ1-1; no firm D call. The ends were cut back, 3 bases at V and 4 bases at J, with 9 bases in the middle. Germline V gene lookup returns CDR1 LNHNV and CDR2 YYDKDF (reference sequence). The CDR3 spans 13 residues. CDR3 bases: TGTGCCACCAGCAGGGCCGGTGGCACTGAAGCTTTCTTT. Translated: CATSRAGGTEAFF. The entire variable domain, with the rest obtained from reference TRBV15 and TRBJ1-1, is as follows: DAMVIQNPRYQVTQFGKPVTLSCSQTLNHNVMYWYQQKSSQAPKLLFHYYDKDFNNEADTPDNFQSRRPNTSFCFLDIRSPGLGDTAMYLCATSRAGGTEAFFGQGTRLTVV.

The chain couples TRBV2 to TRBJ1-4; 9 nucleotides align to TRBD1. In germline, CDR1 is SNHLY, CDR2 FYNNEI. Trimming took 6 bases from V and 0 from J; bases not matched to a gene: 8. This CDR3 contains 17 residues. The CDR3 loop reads CASRKGQGHATNEKLFF. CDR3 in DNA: TGTGCCAGCAGGAAGGGACAGGGCCATGCAACTAATGAAAAACTGTTTTTT.

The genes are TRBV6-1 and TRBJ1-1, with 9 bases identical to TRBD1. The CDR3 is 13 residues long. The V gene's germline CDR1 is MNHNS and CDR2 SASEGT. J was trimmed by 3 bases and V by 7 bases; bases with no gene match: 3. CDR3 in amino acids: CASKTGGYTEAFF. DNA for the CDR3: TGTGCCAGCAAGACAGGGGGGTACACTGAAGCTTTCTTT.